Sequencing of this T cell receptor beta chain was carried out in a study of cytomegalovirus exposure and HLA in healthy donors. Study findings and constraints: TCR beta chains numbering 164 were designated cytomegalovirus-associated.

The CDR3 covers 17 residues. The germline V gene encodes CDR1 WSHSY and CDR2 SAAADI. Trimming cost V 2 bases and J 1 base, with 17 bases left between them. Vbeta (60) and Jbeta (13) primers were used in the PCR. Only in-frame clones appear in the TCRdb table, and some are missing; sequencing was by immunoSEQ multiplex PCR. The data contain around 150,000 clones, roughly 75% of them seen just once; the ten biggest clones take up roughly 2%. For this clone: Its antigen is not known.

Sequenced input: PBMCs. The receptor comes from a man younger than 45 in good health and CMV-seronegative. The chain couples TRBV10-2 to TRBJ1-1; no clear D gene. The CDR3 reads CASSERLRFFKNTEAFF. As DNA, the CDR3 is TGCGCCAGCAGTGAGAGACTCCGCTTCTTTAAGAACACTGAAGCTTTCTTT.